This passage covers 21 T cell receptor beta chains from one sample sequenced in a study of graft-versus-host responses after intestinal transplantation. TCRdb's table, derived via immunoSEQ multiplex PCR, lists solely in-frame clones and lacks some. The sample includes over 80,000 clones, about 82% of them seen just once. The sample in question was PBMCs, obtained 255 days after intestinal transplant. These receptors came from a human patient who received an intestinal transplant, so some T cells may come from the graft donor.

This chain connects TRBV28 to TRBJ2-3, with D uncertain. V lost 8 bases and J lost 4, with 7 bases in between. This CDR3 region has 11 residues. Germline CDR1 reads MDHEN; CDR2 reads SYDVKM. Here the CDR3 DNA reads TGTGCCAGCCAGAGCCCAGATACGCAGTATTTT. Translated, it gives CASQSPDTQYF.

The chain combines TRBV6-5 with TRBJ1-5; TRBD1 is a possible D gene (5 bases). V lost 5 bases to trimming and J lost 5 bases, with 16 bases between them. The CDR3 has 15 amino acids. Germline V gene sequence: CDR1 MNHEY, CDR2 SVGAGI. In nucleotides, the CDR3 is TGTGCCAGCAGTCCTCAGGAGGGGCAATATCAGCCCCAGCATTTT. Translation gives CASSPQEGQYQPQHF.

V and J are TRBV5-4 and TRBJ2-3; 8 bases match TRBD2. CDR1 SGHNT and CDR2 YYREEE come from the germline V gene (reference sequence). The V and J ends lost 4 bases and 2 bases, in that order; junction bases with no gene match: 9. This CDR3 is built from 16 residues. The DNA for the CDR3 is TGTGCCAGCAGCCGGGAAGCGGGGGCCTTCACAGATACGCAGTATTTT. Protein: CASSREAGAFTDTQYF.

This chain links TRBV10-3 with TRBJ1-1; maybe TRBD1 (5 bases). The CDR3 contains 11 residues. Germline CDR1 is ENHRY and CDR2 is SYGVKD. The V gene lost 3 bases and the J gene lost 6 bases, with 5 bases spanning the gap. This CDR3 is CAISDRAEAFF. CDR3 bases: TGTGCCATCAGTGACAGGGCTGAAGCTTTCTTT.

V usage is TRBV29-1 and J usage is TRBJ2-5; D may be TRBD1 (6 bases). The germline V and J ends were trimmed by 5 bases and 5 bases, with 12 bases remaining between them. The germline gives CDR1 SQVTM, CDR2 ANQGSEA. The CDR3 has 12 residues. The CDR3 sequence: CSVSQGRETQYF. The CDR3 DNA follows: TGCAGCGTTAGTCAGGGGCGGGAGACCCAGTACTTC.

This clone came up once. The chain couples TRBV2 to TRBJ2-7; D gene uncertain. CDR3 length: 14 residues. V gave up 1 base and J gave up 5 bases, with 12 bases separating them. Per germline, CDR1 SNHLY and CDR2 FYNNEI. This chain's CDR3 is CASSEGDTGHEQYF. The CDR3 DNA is TGTGCCAGCAGTGAAGGTGATACCGGCCACGAGCAGTACTTC.

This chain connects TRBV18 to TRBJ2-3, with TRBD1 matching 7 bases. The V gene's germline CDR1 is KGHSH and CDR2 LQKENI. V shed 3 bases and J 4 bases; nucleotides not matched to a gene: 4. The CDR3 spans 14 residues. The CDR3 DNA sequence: TGTGCCAGCTCACCGCGTGACAGGGCAGATACGCAGTATTTT. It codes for CASSPRDRADTQYF.

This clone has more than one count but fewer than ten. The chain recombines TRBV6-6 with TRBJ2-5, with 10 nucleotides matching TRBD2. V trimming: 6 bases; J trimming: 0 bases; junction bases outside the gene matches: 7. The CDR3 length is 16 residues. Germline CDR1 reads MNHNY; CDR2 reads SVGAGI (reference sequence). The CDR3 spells CASRSTSGAHQETQYF. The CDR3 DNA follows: TGTGCCAGCAGGAGCACTAGCGGGGCGCACCAAGAGACCCAGTACTTC.

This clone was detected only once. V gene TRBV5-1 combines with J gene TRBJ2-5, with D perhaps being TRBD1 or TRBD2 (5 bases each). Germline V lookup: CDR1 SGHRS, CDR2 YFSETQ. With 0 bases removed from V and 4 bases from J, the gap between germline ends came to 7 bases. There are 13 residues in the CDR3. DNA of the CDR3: TGCGCCAGCAGCTTGGGTGGGGGAGAGACCCAGTACTTC. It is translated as CASSLGGGETQYF.

This chain's CDR3 is CATPGQGRETQYF. The CDR3 region has the DNA TGTGCCACCCCGGGACAGGGGAGAGAGACCCAGTACTTC. The rearrangement links TRBV7-3 to TRBJ2-5, with TRBD1 matching 10 bases. CDR3 size: 13 residues. Looked up from germline, CDR1 is SGHTA and CDR2 is FQGTGA. V gave up 10 bases and J gave up 4 bases; unmatched junction bases: 6.

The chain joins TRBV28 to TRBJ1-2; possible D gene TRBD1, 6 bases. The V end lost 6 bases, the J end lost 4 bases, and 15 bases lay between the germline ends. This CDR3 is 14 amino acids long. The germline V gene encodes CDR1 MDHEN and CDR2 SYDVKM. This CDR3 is CASSPPGGLYGYTF. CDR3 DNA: TGTGCCAGCAGCCCTCCCGGGGGCCTCTATGGCTACACCTTC.

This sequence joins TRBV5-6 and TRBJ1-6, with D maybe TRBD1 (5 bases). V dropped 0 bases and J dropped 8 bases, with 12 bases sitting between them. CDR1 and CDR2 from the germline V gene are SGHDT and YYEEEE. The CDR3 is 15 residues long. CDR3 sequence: CASSLVAGRDSPLHF. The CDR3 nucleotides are TGTGCCAGCAGCTTGGTAGCAGGGAGAGATTCACCCCTCCACTTT.

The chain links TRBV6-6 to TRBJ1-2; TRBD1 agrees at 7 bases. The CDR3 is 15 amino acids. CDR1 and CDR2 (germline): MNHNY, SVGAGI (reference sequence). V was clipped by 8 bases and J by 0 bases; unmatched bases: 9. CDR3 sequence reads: CASLRQGGPNYGYTF. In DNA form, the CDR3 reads TGTGCCAGCCTTCGACAGGGAGGCCCTAACTATGGCTACACCTTC.

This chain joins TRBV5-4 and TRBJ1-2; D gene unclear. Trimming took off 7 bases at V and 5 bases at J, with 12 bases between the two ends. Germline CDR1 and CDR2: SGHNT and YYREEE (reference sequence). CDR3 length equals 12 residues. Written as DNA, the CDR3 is TGTGCCAGCCTGAGCCCTATATATGGCTACACCTTC. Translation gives CASLSPIYGYTF.

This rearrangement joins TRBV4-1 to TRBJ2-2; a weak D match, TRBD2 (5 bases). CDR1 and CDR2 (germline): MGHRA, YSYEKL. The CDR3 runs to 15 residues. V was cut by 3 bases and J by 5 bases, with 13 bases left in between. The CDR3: CASSHAGLTTGELFF. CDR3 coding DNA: TGCGCCAGCAGCCATGCGGGTCTAACTACCGGGGAGCTGTTTTTT.

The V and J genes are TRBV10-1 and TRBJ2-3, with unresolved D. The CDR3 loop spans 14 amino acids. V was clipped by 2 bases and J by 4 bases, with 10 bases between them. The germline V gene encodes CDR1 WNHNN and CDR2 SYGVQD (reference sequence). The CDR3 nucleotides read TGCGCCAGCAGTGAGGACAACCTTGCAGATACGCAGTATTTT. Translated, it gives CASSEDNLADTQYF.

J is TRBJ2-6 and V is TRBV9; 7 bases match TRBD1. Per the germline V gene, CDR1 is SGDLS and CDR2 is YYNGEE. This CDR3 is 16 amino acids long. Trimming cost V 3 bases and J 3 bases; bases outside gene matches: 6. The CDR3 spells CASSGDSVYGANVLTF. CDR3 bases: TGTGCCAGCAGCGGGGACAGTGTCTATGGGGCCAACGTCCTGACTTTC. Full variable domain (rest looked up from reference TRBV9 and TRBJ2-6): DSGVTQTPKHLITATGQRVTLRCSPRSGDLSVYWYQQSLDQGLQFLIQYYNGEERAKGNILERFSAQQFPDLHSELNLSSLELGDSALYFCASSGDSVYGANVLTFGAGSRLTVL.

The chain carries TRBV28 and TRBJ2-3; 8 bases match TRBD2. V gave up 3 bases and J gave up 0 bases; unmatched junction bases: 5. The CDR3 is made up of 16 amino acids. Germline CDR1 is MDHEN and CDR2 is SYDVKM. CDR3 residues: CASSFPSGPSTDTQYF. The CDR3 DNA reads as TGTGCCAGCAGTTTCCCTAGCGGGCCGAGCACAGATACGCAGTATTTT.

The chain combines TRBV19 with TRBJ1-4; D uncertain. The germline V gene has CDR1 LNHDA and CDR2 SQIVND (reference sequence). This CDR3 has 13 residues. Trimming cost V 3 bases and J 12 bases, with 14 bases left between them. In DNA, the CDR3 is TGTGCCAGTAGTATCGGGCCGGCGGGTGAACTGTTTTTT. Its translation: CASSIGPAGELFF.

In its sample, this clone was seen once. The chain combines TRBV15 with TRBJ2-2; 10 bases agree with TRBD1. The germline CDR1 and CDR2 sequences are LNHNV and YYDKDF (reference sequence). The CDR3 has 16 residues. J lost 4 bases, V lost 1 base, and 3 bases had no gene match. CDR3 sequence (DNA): TGTGCCACCAGCAGAGTAGACAGGGGGCTCACCGGGGAGCTGTTTTTT. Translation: CATSRVDRGLTGELFF.

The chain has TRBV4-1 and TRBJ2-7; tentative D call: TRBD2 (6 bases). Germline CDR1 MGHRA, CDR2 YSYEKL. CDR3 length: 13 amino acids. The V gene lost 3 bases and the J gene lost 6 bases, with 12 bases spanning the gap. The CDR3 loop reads CASSQGLGGEQYF. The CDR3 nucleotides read TGCGCCAGCAGCCAGGGCTTGGGGGGCGAGCAGTACTTC.